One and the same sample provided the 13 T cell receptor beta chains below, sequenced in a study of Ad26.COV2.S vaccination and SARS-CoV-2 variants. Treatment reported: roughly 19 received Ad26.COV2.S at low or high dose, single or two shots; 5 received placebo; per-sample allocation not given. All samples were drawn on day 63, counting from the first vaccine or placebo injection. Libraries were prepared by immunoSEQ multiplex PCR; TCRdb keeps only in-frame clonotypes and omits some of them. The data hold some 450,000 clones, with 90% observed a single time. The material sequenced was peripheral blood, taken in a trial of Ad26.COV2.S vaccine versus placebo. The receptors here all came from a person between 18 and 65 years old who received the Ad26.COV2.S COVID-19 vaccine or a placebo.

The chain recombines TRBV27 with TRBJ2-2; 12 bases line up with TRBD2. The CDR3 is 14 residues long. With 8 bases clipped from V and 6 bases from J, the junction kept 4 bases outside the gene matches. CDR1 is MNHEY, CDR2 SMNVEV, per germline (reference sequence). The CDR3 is CASWTSGKAGELFF. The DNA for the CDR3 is TGTGCCAGCTGGACTAGCGGGAAGGCCGGGGAGCTGTTTTTT.

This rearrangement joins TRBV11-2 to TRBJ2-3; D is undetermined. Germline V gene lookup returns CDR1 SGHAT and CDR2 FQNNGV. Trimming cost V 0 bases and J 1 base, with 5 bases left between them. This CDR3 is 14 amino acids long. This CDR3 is CASSLDPRTDTQYF. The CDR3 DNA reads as TGTGCCAGCAGCTTAGACCCCCGCACAGATACGCAGTATTTT.

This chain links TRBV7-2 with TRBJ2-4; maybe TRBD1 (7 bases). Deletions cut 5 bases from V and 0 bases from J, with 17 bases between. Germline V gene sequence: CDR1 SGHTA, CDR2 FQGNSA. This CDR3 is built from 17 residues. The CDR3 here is CASSVETGDLAKNIQYF. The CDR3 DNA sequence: TGTGCCAGCAGCGTAGAAACAGGGGACTTAGCCAAAAACATTCAGTACTTC.

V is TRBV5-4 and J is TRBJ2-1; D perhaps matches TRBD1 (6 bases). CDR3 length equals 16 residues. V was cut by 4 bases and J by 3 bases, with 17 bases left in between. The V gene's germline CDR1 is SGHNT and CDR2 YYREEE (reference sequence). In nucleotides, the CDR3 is TGTGCCAGCAGCGCCCAGGGGCAGGGTTTCTACAATGAGCAGTTCTTC. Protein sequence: CASSAQGQGFYNEQFF.

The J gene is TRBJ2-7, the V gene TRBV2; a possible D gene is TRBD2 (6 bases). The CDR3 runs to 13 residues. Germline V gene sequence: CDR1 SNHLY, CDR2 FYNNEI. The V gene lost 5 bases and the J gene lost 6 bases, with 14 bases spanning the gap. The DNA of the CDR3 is TGTGCCAGCAGTACGACTAGGCGGTTCGAGCAGTACTTC. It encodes CASSTTRRFEQYF.

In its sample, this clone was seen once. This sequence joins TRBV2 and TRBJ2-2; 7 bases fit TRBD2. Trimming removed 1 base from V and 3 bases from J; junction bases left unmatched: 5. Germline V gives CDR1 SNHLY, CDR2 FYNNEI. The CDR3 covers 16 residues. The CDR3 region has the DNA TGTGCCAGCAGTGAAGGGGGGACTACCTACACCGGGGAGCTGTTTTTT. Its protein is CASSEGGTTYTGELFF.

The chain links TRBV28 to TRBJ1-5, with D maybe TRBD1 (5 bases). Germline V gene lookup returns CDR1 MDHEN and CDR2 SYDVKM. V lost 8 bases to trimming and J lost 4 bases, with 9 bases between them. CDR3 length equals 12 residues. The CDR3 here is CASEPGNQPQHF. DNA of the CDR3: TGTGCCAGCGAGCCAGGGAATCAGCCCCAGCATTTT.

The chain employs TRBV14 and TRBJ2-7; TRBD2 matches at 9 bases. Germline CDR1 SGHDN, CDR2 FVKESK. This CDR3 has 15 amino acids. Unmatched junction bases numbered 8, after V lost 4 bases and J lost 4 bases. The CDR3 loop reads CASSLGSGGMYEQYF. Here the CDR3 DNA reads TGTGCCAGCAGCCTAGGTAGCGGGGGCATGTACGAGCAGTACTTC.

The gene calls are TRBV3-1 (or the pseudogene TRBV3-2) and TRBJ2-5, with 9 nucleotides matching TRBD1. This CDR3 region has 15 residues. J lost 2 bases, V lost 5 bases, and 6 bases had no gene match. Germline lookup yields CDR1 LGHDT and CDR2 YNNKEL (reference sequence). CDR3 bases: TGTGCCAGCAGCTCCGGGACAGGGTTTCAAGAGACCCAGTACTTC. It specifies CASSSGTGFQETQYF.

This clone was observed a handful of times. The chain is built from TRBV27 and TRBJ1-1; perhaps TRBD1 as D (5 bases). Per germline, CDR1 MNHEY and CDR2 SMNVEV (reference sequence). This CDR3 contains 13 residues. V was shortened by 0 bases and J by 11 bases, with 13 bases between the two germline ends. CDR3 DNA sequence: TGTGCCAGCAGTTTATCCAAATACAGGATCGCTTTCTTT. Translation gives CASSLSKYRIAFF.

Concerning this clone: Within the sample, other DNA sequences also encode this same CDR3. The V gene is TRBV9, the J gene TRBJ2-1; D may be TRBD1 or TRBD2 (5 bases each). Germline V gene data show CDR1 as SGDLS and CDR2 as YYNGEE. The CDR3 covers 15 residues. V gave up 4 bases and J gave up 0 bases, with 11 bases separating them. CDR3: CASSPSGTSYNEQFF. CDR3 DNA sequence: TGTGCCAGCAGCCCCTCCGGGACCTCCTACAATGAGCAGTTCTTC.

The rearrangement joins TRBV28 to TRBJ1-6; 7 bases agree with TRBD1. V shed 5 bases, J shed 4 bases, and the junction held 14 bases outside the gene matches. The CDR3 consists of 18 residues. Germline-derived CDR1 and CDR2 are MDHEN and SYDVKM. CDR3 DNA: TGTGCCAGCAGTCGAACAGGGGCGCTCCACTGGTATAATTCACCCCTCCACTTT. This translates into CASSRTGALHWYNSPLHF.

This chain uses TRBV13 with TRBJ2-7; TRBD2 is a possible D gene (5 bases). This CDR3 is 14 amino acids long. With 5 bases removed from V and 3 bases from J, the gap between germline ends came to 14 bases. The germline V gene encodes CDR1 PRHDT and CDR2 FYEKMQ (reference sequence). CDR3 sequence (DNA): TGTGCCAGCAGCCTCGGCGGGTCAGACTACGAGCAGTACTTC. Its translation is CASSLGGSDYEQYF. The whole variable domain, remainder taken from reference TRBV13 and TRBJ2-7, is AAGVIQSPRHLIKEKRETATLKCYPIPRHDTVYWYQQGPGQDPQFLISFYEKMQSDKGSIPDRFSAQQFSDYHSELNMSSLELGDSALYFCASSLGGSDYEQYFGPGTRLTVT.